Shown below are 27 T cell receptor beta chains from a single sample sequenced in a study of early T cells in non-severe SARS-CoV-2 infection. Via MiXCR, TCRdb re-called the 5' RACE reads, giving one row per CDR3 protein. Of around 29,000 distinct CDR3 sequences in the sample, about 8.6% were seen once. Specimen: whole blood. The source is an adult who was a healthcare worker with PCR-confirmed SARS-CoV-2 infection or an uninfected control (not recorded which).

This clonotype was counted between two and nine times. This chain links TRBV7-2 with TRBJ1-4, with 7 nucleotides matching TRBD1. Per germline, CDR1 SGHTA and CDR2 FQGNSA. V lost 5 bases to trimming and J lost 8 bases; unmatched junction nucleotides: 11. This CDR3 spans 15 amino acids. The CDR3 nucleotides are TGTGCCAGCAGCATGGGGACAGCCCGGCGGGAAAAACTGTTTTTT. Residues: CASSMGTARREKLFF.

Many counts were recorded for this clonotype. V and J are TRBV6-6 and TRBJ1-1; the D gene is possibly TRBD1 (5 bases). With 6 bases removed from V and 5 bases from J, the gap between germline ends came to 13 bases. In germline, CDR1 is MNHNY, CDR2 SVGAGI (reference sequence). The CDR3 contains 13 residues. The CDR3 loop is CASSLAGLTEAFF. In DNA form, the CDR3 reads TGTGCCAGCAGCCTGGCAGGGCTAACTGAAGCTTTCTTT.

The sample holds many counts of this clonotype. This rearrangement joins TRBV27 to TRBJ1-5, with D possibly matching TRBD1 (5 bases). CDR3 length: 18 residues. Trimming pared 0 bases from V and 0 bases from J, leaving 15 bases between. Germline assignment: CDR1 MNHEY and CDR2 SMNVEV (reference sequence). CDR3 bases: TGTGCCAGCAGTTTATCGGCGGCAGGGTACGCTAGCAATCAGCCCCAGCATTTT. This codes for CASSLSAAGYASNQPQHF.

The sample holds many counts of this clonotype. The chain joins TRBV5-4 to TRBJ1-1; D may be TRBD1 (5 bases). Germline CDR1 is SGHNT and CDR2 is YYREEE (reference sequence). The V end lost 0 bases, the J end lost 2 bases, and 8 bases lay between the germline ends. The CDR3 sequence is 14 residues long. As DNA, the CDR3 is TGTGCCAGCAGCTTGGCCAGGGATAACACTGAAGCTTTCTTT. Translation gives CASSLARDNTEAFF.

This clonotype has ten or more counts. This rearrangement joins TRBV20-1 to TRBJ1-2, with TRBD1 matching 7 bases. The length of the CDR3 is 16 residues. CDR1 and CDR2 from the germline V gene are DFQATT and SNEGSKA (reference sequence). V gave up 0 bases and J gave up 5 bases; unmatched junction bases: 12. The CDR3 here is CSARDRTGSPFYGYTF. The CDR3 DNA reads as TGCAGTGCTAGAGATAGGACAGGATCACCATTTTATGGCTACACCTTC.

This clonotype was detected ten times or more. The V gene is TRBV20-1, the J gene TRBJ1-3, with a possible D match to TRBD1 (5 bases). The CDR3 runs 14 residues. V was trimmed by 3 bases and J by 3 bases, leaving 12 bases between them. Germline V CDR1 and CDR2: DFQATT, SNEGSKA (reference sequence). The CDR3 DNA reads TGCAGTGCTAGGGGAGGGACTTTTGGAAACACCATATATTTT. It specifies CSARGGTFGNTIYF.

The chain is built from TRBV12-3 or TRBV12-4 and TRBJ1-3; the D is unclear. The CDR3 length is 15 residues. Trimming took off 3 bases at V and 0 bases at J, with 9 bases between the two ends. DNA of the CDR3: TGTGCCAGCAGTTTTCCCAGGACCTCTGGAAACACCATATATTTT. Translation: CASSFPRTSGNTIYF.

The chain has TRBV6-2 or TRBV6-3 and TRBJ1-5, with TRBD1 identical over 12 bases. CDR3 length equals 16 residues. The J segment lost 8 bases and the V segment lost 6 bases, leaving 11 bases of the junction unmatched. Germline loops: CDR1 MNHEY, CDR2 SVGEGT. The CDR3 bases are TGTGCCAGCAGAGACCCGGGACAGGGGGCCGGAAAGCCCCAGCATTTT. This translates into CASRDPGQGAGKPQHF.

In its sample, this clonotype was seen a few times. The chain uses TRBV6-2 or TRBV6-3 and TRBJ2-7; D unclear. Trimming shortened V by 5 bases and J by 1 base, and 3 bases separated the two germline ends. The CDR3 runs 11 residues. Germline V gene sequence: CDR1 MNHEY, CDR2 SVGEGT. The CDR3 here is CASSRSYEQYF. The CDR3 DNA sequence: TGTGCCAGCAGTCGATCCTACGAGCAGTACTTC.

The chain couples TRBV7-2 to TRBJ2-2; a weak D match, TRBD2 (5 bases). Germline CDR1 reads SGHTA; CDR2 reads FQGNSA. The CDR3 is 14 residues long. The V and J ends lost 5 bases and 7 bases respectively, with 14 bases between them. The DNA of the CDR3 is TGTGCCAGCAGCCCAGGTTCGGGGAGCGGGGAGCTGTTTTTT. It yields the protein CASSPGSGSGELFF. The variable domain in full, completed from reference TRBV7-2 and TRBJ2-2, reads GAGVSQSPSNKVTEKGKDVELRCDPISGHTALYWYRQSLGQGLEFLIYFQGNSAPDKSGLPSDRFSAERTGGSVSTLTIQRTQQEDSAVYLCASSPGSGSGELFFGEGSRLTVL.

This chain uses TRBV6-5 with TRBJ2-3, with 12 bases lining up with TRBD2. CDR3 length: 19 amino acids. Trimming took 0 bases from V and 3 from J; bases not matched to a gene: 10. Germline V lookup: CDR1 MNHEY, CDR2 SVGAGI. In DNA form, the CDR3 reads TGTGCCAGCAGTTACTCGAGACTAGCGGGGGACCCCTCAACAGATACGCAGTATTTT. This sequence encodes CASSYSRLAGDPSTDTQYF.

The chain carries TRBV29-1 and TRBJ1-1; perhaps TRBD1 as D (5 bases). V was trimmed by 7 bases and J by 0 bases, leaving 9 bases between them. Germline assignment: CDR1 SQVTM and CDR2 ANQGSEA. This CDR3 region has 12 residues. Here the CDR3 reads CSAGTMNTEAFF. The CDR3 DNA follows: TGCAGCGCGGGGACGATGAACACTGAAGCTTTCTTT. Full variable domain (remainder filled in from reference TRBV29-1 and TRBJ1-1): SAVISQKPSRDICQRGTSLTIQCQVDSQVTMMFWYRQQPGQSLTLIATANQGSEATYESGFVIDKFPISRPNLTFSTLTVSNMSPEDSSIYLCSAGTMNTEAFFGQGTRLTVV.

In nucleotides, the CDR3 is TGTGCCAGCAGCTTGAGCAGGCCTCTGGACGCAGATACGCAGTATTTT. Protein product: CASSLSRPLDADTQYF. The chain uses TRBV7-9 and TRBJ2-3, with D hard to call. The V gene lost 3 bases and the J gene lost 4 bases, with 17 bases spanning the gap. The germline V gene encodes CDR1 SEHNR and CDR2 FQNEAQ (reference sequence). The CDR3 has 16 amino acids.

In its sample, this clonotype was seen many times. This rearrangement joins TRBV20-1 to TRBJ2-7, with D perhaps matching TRBD2 (5 bases). The CDR3 is 12 residues long. V shed 2 bases and J shed 9 bases, with 14 bases lying between them. Germline CDR1 is DFQATT and CDR2 is SNEGSKA (reference sequence). The CDR3 loop is CSARPTEGGQYF. For the CDR3, the DNA is TGCAGTGCTAGACCTACCGAGGGCGGGCAGTACTTC.

The rearrangement joins TRBV12-3 or TRBV12-4 to TRBJ2-5, with 10 positions matching TRBD2. The CDR3 has 14 residues. Losses at the gene ends were 6 bases for V and 1 base for J; bases not matched to a gene: 2. CDR3 region: CASRASGGQETQYF. The CDR3 DNA reads as TGTGCCAGCAGAGCTAGCGGGGGCCAAGAGACCCAGTACTTC.

The sample holds many counts of this clonotype. The chain carries TRBV5-1 and TRBJ2-7; 11 bases are a match to TRBD2. Germline V CDR1 and CDR2: SGHRS, YFSETQ. V shed 4 bases, J shed 3 bases, and the junction held 3 bases outside the gene matches. The CDR3 loop spans 14 amino acids. The CDR3 protein is CASSPTSGVYEQYF. CDR3 nucleotide sequence: TGCGCCAGCAGCCCGACTAGCGGGGTCTACGAGCAGTACTTC.

This clonotype was observed at least ten times. The chain links TRBV7-8 to TRBJ1-5; 12 bases fit TRBD1. Germline values: CDR1 SGHVS, CDR2 FQNEAQ. The CDR3 runs to 18 residues. The junction had 9 bases not matched to a gene; V was cut back by 5 bases and J by 1 base. The CDR3 loop is CASSLAGTGGLSNQPQHF. CDR3 nucleotides: TGTGCCAGCAGCCTGGCCGGGACAGGGGGCCTCAGCAATCAGCCCCAGCATTTT. Complete variable domain (other parts from reference TRBV7-8 and TRBJ1-5): GAGVSQSPRYKVAKRGQDVALRCDPISGHVSLFWYQQALGQGPEFLTYFQNEAQLDKSGLPSDRFFAERPEGSVSTLKIQRTQQEDSAVYLCASSLAGTGGLSNQPQHFGDGTRLSIL.

The table lists this clonotype with a few counts. The chain carries TRBV7-2 and TRBJ2-7; 7 nucleotides align to TRBD1. Per germline, CDR1 SGHTA and CDR2 FQGNSA. V shed 1 base, J shed 5 bases, and the junction held 8 bases outside the gene matches. This CDR3 is built from 15 residues. CDR3 protein: CASSLGRTGVNEQYF. CDR3 sequence (DNA): TGTGCCAGCAGCTTAGGCCGGACAGGAGTTAACGAGCAGTACTTC. The entire variable domain, with the rest obtained from reference TRBV7-2 and TRBJ2-7, is as follows: GAGVSQSPSNKVTEKGKDVELRCDPISGHTALYWYRQSLGQGLEFLIYFQGNSAPDKSGLPSDRFSAERTGGSVSTLTIQRTQQEDSAVYLCASSLGRTGVNEQYFGPGTRLTVT.

This clonotype was observed a few times. This chain uses TRBV4-3 with TRBJ2-2; unclear D gene. Germline V gene sequence: CDR1 LGHNA, CDR2 YSLEER. This CDR3 contains 14 residues. V shed 1 base and J shed 4 bases, with 7 bases lying between them. The CDR3 sequence: CASSQAGFTGELFF. CDR3 bases: TGCGCCAGCAGCCAAGCTGGATTCACCGGGGAGCTGTTTTTT.

The chain carries TRBV7-3 and TRBJ2-2; 8 bases are a match to TRBD1. The CDR3 sequence is 16 residues long. V was clipped by 5 bases and J by 7 bases; unmatched bases: 12. The germline CDR1 and CDR2 sequences are SGHTA and FQGTGA. In DNA form, the CDR3 reads TGTGCCAGCAGCCCCCGACAGGGGACTCAGCACGGGGAGCTGTTTTTT. Its protein is CASSPRQGTQHGELFF.

This clonotype was observed a handful of times. This chain connects TRBV21-1 to TRBJ2-1; the tabulated D call, TRBD2, remains unverified against the DNA. TRBV21-1 represents a pseudogene. The CDR3 has 13 amino acids. The CDR3 reads CASKLAGYNEQFF. Here the CDR3 DNA reads TGTGCCAGCAAACTAGCGGGGTACAATGAGCAGTTCTTC.

This clonotype was found many times. V and J are TRBV10-3 and TRBJ2-6, with 7 positions matching TRBD1. Trimming took 4 bases from V and 4 from J; bases not matched to a gene: 7. Germline V gene data show CDR1 as ENHRY and CDR2 as SYGVKD. The CDR3 is made up of 16 amino acids. The CDR3 region is CAISAPGTAGANVLTF. CDR3 DNA sequence: TGTGCCATCAGTGCGCCGGGGACAGCCGGGGCCAACGTCCTGACTTTC.

This clonotype was recorded many times. CDR3 residues: CASSRDKNTEAFF. The CDR3, as DNA: TGTGCCAGCTCTAGGGACAAAAACACTGAAGCTTTCTTT. J is TRBJ1-1 and V is TRBV18; perhaps TRBD1 as D (6 bases). V shed 6 bases and J shed 2 bases, with 10 bases lying between them. The CDR3 totals 13 residues. Germline loops: CDR1 KGHSH, CDR2 LQKENI.

This clonotype has a handful of counts. The chain uses TRBV18 and TRBJ1-6; a possible D gene is TRBD1 (5 bases). CDR3 length equals 15 residues. Germline V gene data show CDR1 as KGHSH and CDR2 as LQKENI. V lost 5 bases and J lost 10, with 18 bases in between. The CDR3 DNA is TGTGCCAGCTCAAAGGGGCAGGCGTTGGAGTCACCCCTCCACTTT. Translation: CASSKGQALESPLHF.

This clonotype was counted between two and nine times. The gene calls are TRBV9 and TRBJ2-5; a weak D match, TRBD1 (7 bases). The germline V gene has CDR1 SGDLS and CDR2 YYNGEE. The CDR3 extends over 15 amino acids. V lost 0 bases, J lost 2 bases, and 11 bases lay in between. CDR3: CASSVVQGGQETQYF. The CDR3 nucleotides are TGTGCCAGCAGCGTAGTGCAGGGGGGACAAGAGACCCAGTACTTC.

The chain uses TRBV20-1 and TRBJ1-2; D unresolved. The CDR3 is 15 residues long. V dropped 5 bases and J dropped 4 bases, with 20 bases sitting between them. Germline V gives CDR1 DFQATT, CDR2 SNEGSKA (reference sequence). The CDR3 bases are TGCAGTGCTGAAGAACGGGCGGCGCAGACCTATGGCTACACCTTC. The encoded protein is CSAEERAAQTYGYTF.

This clonotype was picked up many times. One end of the junction is discordant with germline, which a read error may explain. The rearrangement joins TRBV7-8 to TRBJ2-1, with TRBD2 identical over 11 bases. Germline V gene lookup returns CDR1 SGHVS and CDR2 FQNEAQ. The CDR3 extends over 15 amino acids. Here the CDR3 reads CASSLSTGTSGYGVF. The CDR3, as DNA: TGTGCCAGCAGCTTATCAACCGGGACTAGCGGCTATGGCGTCTTC. Complete variable domain (other parts from reference TRBV7-8 and TRBJ2-1): GAGVSQSPRYKVAKRGQDVALRCDPISGHVSLFWYQQALGQGPEFLTYFQNEAQLDKSGLPSDRFFAERPEGSVSTLKIQRTQQEDSAVYLCASSLSTGTSGYGVFGPGTRLTVL.